These 22 T cell receptor beta chains originate from one sample sequenced in a study of T cell responses to AZD1222 COVID-19 vaccine. The method was immunoSEQ multiplex PCR; TCRdb's version includes in-frame clones alone and lacks a portion of them. The sample lists over 100,000 clones, over 90% occurring once. Sequenced material: peripheral blood, taken on day 0 of AZD1222 vaccination. Receptors were obtained from an adult in good health.

The chain couples TRBV19 to TRBJ1-2; no clear D. Per germline, CDR1 LNHDA and CDR2 SQIVND (reference sequence). CDR3 length: 12 residues. The ends were cut back, 3 bases at V and 4 bases at J, with 6 bases in the middle. For the CDR3, the DNA is TGTGCCAGTAGTATGAGGATCTATGGCTACACCTTC. Encoded protein: CASSMRIYGYTF.

V is TRBV2 and J is TRBJ2-1; D might be TRBD2 (5 bases). The germline V gene encodes CDR1 SNHLY and CDR2 FYNNEI. The CDR3 contains 14 residues. The V and J ends lost 5 bases and 4 bases respectively, with 12 bases between them. The CDR3 DNA follows: TGTGCCAGCAGTCGAGGGCCCTCGTACAATGAGCAGTTCTTC. It codes for CASSRGPSYNEQFF.

V gene TRBV19 combines with J gene TRBJ2-3, with 12 positions matching TRBD2. The germline V gene encodes CDR1 LNHDA and CDR2 SQIVND (reference sequence). The CDR3 runs to 15 residues. V was clipped by 8 bases and J by 3 bases; unmatched bases: 6. CDR3 DNA sequence: TGTGCCAGTGGACTAGCGGGGACTGATACAGATACGCAGTATTTT. As protein: CASGLAGTDTDTQYF. Drawing the rest from reference TRBV19 and TRBJ2-3, the complete variable domain is DGGITQSPKYLFRKEGQNVTLSCEQNLNHDAMYWYRQDPGQGLRLIYYSQIVNDFQKGDIAEGYSVSREKKESFPLTVTSAQKNPTAFYLCASGLAGTDTDTQYFGPGTRLTVL.

The chain combines TRBV5-4 with TRBJ2-7; D is undetermined. V shed 2 bases and J shed 7 bases, with 10 bases lying between them. CDR3 length: 12 amino acids. Germline lookup yields CDR1 SGHNT and CDR2 YYREEE (reference sequence). The CDR3 DNA reads TGTGCCAGCAGCTTTGTCCCTGGGGAGCAGTACTTC. Its translation is CASSFVPGEQYF.

The chain links TRBV13 to TRBJ2-7; D gene uncertain. CDR1 is PRHDT and CDR2 is FYEKMQ in the germline V gene (reference sequence). The ends were cut back, 5 bases at V and 0 bases at J, with 17 bases in the middle. This CDR3 spans 16 amino acids. CDR3: CASSHATGLSSYEQYF. The CDR3 DNA sequence: TGTGCCAGCAGCCACGCGACGGGTTTAAGCTCCTACGAGCAGTACTTC.

Written as DNA, the CDR3 is TGTGCCAGCAGTACGGACAGGGGCTACGAGCAGTACTTC. Translating it yields CASSTDRGYEQYF. V and J are TRBV27 and TRBJ2-7; 9 nucleotides match TRBD1. Germline CDR1 and CDR2: MNHEY and SMNVEV (reference sequence). J lost 3 bases, V lost 5 bases, and 2 bases had no gene match. The length of the CDR3 is 13 residues.

Here the CDR3 reads CASSRGNTIYF. Here the CDR3 DNA reads TGCGCCAGCAGCCGTGGAAACACCATATATTTT. The chain joins TRBV4-1 to TRBJ1-3; D uncertain. Germline V gene data show CDR1 as MGHRA and CDR2 as YSYEKL. The CDR3 is 11 amino acids. V lost 4 bases to trimming and J lost 3 bases, with 1 base between them.

This rearrangement joins TRBV2 to TRBJ1-1, with D possibly matching TRBD1 (6 bases). Germline V lookup: CDR1 SNHLY, CDR2 FYNNEI. The CDR3 runs 14 residues. V lost 8 bases and J 0 bases, leaving 13 bases between the germline ends. CDR3 region: CASGRQDLNTEAFF. The CDR3 DNA sequence: TGTGCCAGCGGAAGACAGGATCTGAACACTGAAGCTTTCTTT.

The chain is built from TRBV4-1 and TRBJ1-5; 8 positions agree with TRBD1. The germline V gene encodes CDR1 MGHRA and CDR2 YSYEKL. This CDR3 comprises 13 residues. V gave up 6 bases and J gave up 8 bases; unmatched junction bases: 6. The chain's CDR3 is CASRQGAGKPQHF. The CDR3 nucleotides are TGCGCCAGCAGGCAGGGGGCCGGGAAGCCCCAGCATTTT.

The CDR3 is CASSLSPTGELFF. CDR3 bases: TGTGCCAGCAGCTTGAGCCCCACCGGGGAGCTGTTTTTT. The rearrangement uses TRBV7-2 and TRBJ2-2; D unclear. CDR3 length: 13 residues. Germline-derived CDR1 and CDR2 are SGHTA and FQGNSA. The V gene lost 3 bases and the J gene lost 4 bases, with 6 bases spanning the gap.

This chain uses TRBV12-3 or TRBV12-4 with TRBJ1-5; D is unclear. V dropped 0 bases and J dropped 4 bases, with 1 base sitting between them. CDR3 size: 12 residues. The DNA for the CDR3 is TGTGCCAGCAGTTTAGCTAATCAGCCCCAGCATTTT. It specifies CASSLANQPQHF.

The chain recombines TRBV6-5 with TRBJ2-3; 9 nucleotides align to TRBD1. The trim removed 8 bases at V and 4 bases at J, leaving 7 bases unmatched. CDR3 length equals 14 residues. CDR1 and CDR2 from the germline V gene are MNHEY and SVGAGI. The CDR3 DNA reads as TGTGCCAGCGGGACAGGGTCGGGCGCAGATACGCAGTATTTT. This codes for CASGTGSGADTQYF.

The rearrangement links TRBV7-9 to TRBJ2-7, with TRBD1 matching 8 bases. The CDR3 has 13 residues. With 5 bases clipped from V and 6 bases from J, the junction kept 6 bases outside the gene matches. CDR1 SEHNR and CDR2 FQNEAQ come from the germline V gene (reference sequence). The CDR3 sequence is CASSPRQGPEQYF. The CDR3, as DNA: TGTGCCAGCAGCCCTCGACAGGGGCCCGAGCAGTACTTC.

The chain combines TRBV6-2 or TRBV6-3 with TRBJ2-7; D unresolved. V lost 5 bases and J 4 bases, leaving 9 bases between the germline ends. The CDR3 has 12 amino acids. CDR1 MNHEY and CDR2 SVGEGT come from the germline V gene. The CDR3 nucleotides are TGTGCCAGCAGTCAGGTCATTTACGAGCAGTACTTC. This sequence encodes CASSQVIYEQYF.

The rearrangement joins TRBV7-9 to TRBJ1-2, with D unresolved. From germline, CDR1 is SEHNR and CDR2 FQNEAQ (reference sequence). This CDR3 is built from 13 residues. Trimming cost V 1 base and J 6 bases, with 9 bases left between them. The CDR3 nucleotides are TGTGCCAGCAGCTTAGAGGCAGGCGATGGCTACACCTTC. Its protein product is CASSLEAGDGYTF.

The chain recombines TRBV19 with TRBJ1-1; weak D call: TRBD1 (6 bases). V dropped 9 bases and J dropped 11 bases, with 22 bases sitting between them. CDR3 length equals 13 residues. Germline V gives CDR1 LNHDA, CDR2 SQIVND (reference sequence). CDR3 in amino acids: CASIRPDSAYAFF. As DNA, the CDR3 is TGTGCCAGCATACGCCCGGACAGCGCCTATGCTTTCTTT.

The count of this clone is one. V is TRBV20-1 and J is TRBJ2-3; 7 nucleotides match TRBD2. The CDR3 extends over 14 amino acids. Germline values: CDR1 DFQATT, CDR2 SNEGSKA (reference sequence). The trim removed 3 bases at V and 5 bases at J, leaving 8 bases unmatched. CDR3 sequence (DNA): TGCAGTGCTAGTAAGGCGGGAGTTGAAGATACGCAGTATTTT. This gives the protein CSASKAGVEDTQYF.

This chain connects TRBV6-4 to TRBJ2-2; 10 nucleotides match TRBD2. Per the germline V gene, CDR1 is MRHNA and CDR2 is SNTAGT. After removal of 8 bases from V and 7 bases from J, the junction contained 7 bases not matched to a gene. The CDR3 has 14 residues. This chain's CDR3 is CASRTSGEIGELFF. CDR3 bases: TGTGCCAGCCGGACTAGCGGTGAAATCGGGGAGCTGTTTTTT.

The J gene is TRBJ2-3, the V gene TRBV14, with D unresolved. The CDR3 covers 14 residues. CDR1 and CDR2 (germline): SGHDN, FVKESK. The germline V and J ends were trimmed by 0 bases and 1 base, with 5 bases remaining between them. CDR3 residues: CASSQEGGTDTQYF. The DNA for the CDR3 is TGTGCCAGCAGCCAAGAAGGTGGCACAGATACGCAGTATTTT.

The chain has TRBV9 and TRBJ2-5; 7 bases fit TRBD2. Trimming cost V 7 bases and J 5 bases; bases outside gene matches: 5. This CDR3 has 12 residues. Germline CDR1 reads SGDLS; CDR2 reads YYNGEE. DNA for the CDR3: TGTGCCAGCGGGGGGGAATTGGAGACCCAGTACTTC. Translated, it gives CASGGELETQYF.

This clone occurred a few times. V is TRBV19 and J is TRBJ2-1, with 8 bases identical to TRBD2. Germline values: CDR1 LNHDA, CDR2 SQIVND (reference sequence). J lost 8 bases, V lost 5 bases, and 14 bases had no gene match. This CDR3 has 16 residues. This CDR3 reads CASSPQGTRTGDEQFF. Here the CDR3 DNA reads TGTGCCAGTAGTCCCCAAGGGACTAGAACGGGGGATGAGCAGTTCTTC.

The J gene is TRBJ2-1, the V gene TRBV7-3; TRBD2 matches 10 bases. CDR3 length: 15 amino acids. Looked up from germline, CDR1 is SGHTA and CDR2 is FQGTGA. V shed 5 bases and J 7 bases; nucleotides not matched to a gene: 8. The CDR3, as DNA: TGTGCCAGCAGCCCCAGGCCTAGCGGGAGTAATGAGCAGTTCTTC. Translation gives CASSPRPSGSNEQFF.